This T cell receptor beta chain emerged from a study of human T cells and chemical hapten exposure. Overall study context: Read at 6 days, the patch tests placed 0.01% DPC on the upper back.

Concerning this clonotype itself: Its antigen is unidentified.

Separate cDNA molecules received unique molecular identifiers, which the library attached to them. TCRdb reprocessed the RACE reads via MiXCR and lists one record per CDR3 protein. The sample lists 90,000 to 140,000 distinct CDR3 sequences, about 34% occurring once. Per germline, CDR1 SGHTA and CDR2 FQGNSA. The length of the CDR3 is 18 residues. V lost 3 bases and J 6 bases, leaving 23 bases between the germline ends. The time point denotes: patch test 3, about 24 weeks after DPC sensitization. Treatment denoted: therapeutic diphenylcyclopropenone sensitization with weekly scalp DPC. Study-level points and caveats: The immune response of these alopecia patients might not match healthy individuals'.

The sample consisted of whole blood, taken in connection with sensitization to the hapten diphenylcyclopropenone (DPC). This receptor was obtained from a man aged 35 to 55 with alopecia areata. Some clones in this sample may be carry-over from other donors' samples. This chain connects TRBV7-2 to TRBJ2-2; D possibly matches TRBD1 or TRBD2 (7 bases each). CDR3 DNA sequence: TGTGCCAGCAGCTTTCCTCAGGGGGGGCGCTTCCGGCCCGGGGAGCTGTTTTTT. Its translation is CASSFPQGGRFRPGELFF.